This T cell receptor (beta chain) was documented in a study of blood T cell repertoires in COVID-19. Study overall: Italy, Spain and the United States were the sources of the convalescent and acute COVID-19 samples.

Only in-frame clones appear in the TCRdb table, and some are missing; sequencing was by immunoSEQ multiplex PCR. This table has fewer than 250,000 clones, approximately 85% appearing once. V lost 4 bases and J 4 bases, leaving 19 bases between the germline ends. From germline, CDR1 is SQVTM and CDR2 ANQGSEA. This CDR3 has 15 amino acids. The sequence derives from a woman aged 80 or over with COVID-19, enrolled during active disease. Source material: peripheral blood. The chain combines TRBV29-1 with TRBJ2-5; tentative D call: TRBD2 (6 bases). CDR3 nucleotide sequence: TGCAGCGTTGTGCCGGGACTCACCACAGGAGAGACCCAGTACTTC. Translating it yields CSVVPGLTTGETQYF.